The rows below give T cell receptor beta chains drawn from one sample of a study of T cells expressing NK-cell markers. Reanalyzing the 5' RACE reads, TCRdb keeps one entry per CDR3 protein, without DNA. This sample carries about 180,000 distinct CDR3 sequences, with roughly 21% going to the ten biggest clones. Input material: blood T cells: a sorted CD56 or NKG2C T cell subset, CD4+ or CD8+ T cells, or bulk PBMC T cells (not recorded which). The receptor set was obtained from a man aged 18-69 years in good health. Each CDR3 is given with its conserved first and last residue. Each record gives: J gene, V gene, CDR3 protein.

TRBJ2-1	TRBV9	CASSSSRHNEQFF
TRBJ2-3	TRBV5-1	CASSLEDTENPDTQYF
TRBJ2-5	TRBV7-8	CASSLGTGQRKETQYF
TRBJ2-7	TRBV10-3	CAISVSYEQYF
TRBJ2-1	TRBV15	CATSRNRDRDEQFF
TRBJ2-4	TRBV11-2	CASSLDLGGSKNIQYF
TRBJ1-4	TRBV11-2	CASSSGGTGLEKLFF
TRBJ2-3	TRBV11-2	CASSRGGGNTDTQYF
TRBJ1-2	TRBV7-6	CASSPRSFRAPNYGYTF
TRBJ1-1	TRBV7-8	CASSHDGVNMNTEAFF
TRBJ2-7	TRBV6-5	CASSYYLGQNYEQYF
TRBJ2-7	TRBV5-1	CASSSRGTGDEQYF
TRBJ2-3	TRBV11-2	CASSLSLDSSGGPTDTQYF
TRBJ2-5	TRBV6-2/TRBV6-3	CASSYRGGPQETQYF
TRBJ1-5	TRBV6-5	CASSYLQGPGFPQHF
TRBJ2-2	TRBV12-3/TRBV12-4	CASSSFGVYTGELFF
TRBJ1-1	TRBV7-6	CASSRDENTEAFF